This T cell receptor beta chain was found in a study of prognosis after radiotherapy for stage I lung cancer. Study context: There were no patients who received concurrent therapy with stereotactic body radiotherapy.

Genomic DNA yielded TCR beta CDR3, amplified by two-round multiplex PCR. Gene-specific primers for each TRBV and TRBJ gene drove first-round PCR. MiXCR was run by TCRdb on the multiplex PCR reads, yielding one entry per CDR3 protein. The sample lists under 15,000 distinct CDR3 sequences; 45% to 60% were seen once. V was trimmed by 4 bases and J by 1 base, leaving 11 bases between them. This CDR3 is 15 amino acids long. The germline gives CDR1 SNHLY, CDR2 FYNNEI. This clonotype was picked up many times. The V gene is TRBV2, the J gene TRBJ2-1; D uncertain. Source: PBMCs, taken before or after stereotactic body radiation therapy (not recorded which). This TCR was recovered from a donor of 50 years or more with non-small cell lung cancer. CDR3 in DNA: TGTGCCAGCAGTGTGACTGGCGGATCCTACAATGAGCAGTTCTTC. This sequence encodes CASSVTGGSYNEQFF.